This entry lists 28 T cell receptor beta chains sequenced from one sample in a study of CD8 T cells in ankylosing spondylitis. TCRdb reanalysed the 5' RACE reads using MiXCR and keeps one entry per CDR3 protein. The sample consists of 350,000 to 400,000 distinct CDR3 sequences, approximately 22% of them appearing once. The source material was blood, either unsorted or a sorted T cell fraction (not recorded which). All receptors derive from a male donor with ankylosing spondylitis or in good health (not recorded which).

In this sample, this clonotype turned up a few times. CDR3: CASSLILVASGELSYNEQFF. Here the CDR3 DNA reads TGTGCCAGCAGTTTGATTCTTGTCGCTAGCGGGGAGCTCTCCTACAATGAGCAGTTCTTC. This chain uses TRBV28 with TRBJ2-1, with 9 bases that match TRBD2. Trimming cost V 3 bases and J 0 bases; bases outside gene matches: 15. From germline, CDR1 is MDHEN and CDR2 SYDVKM. The CDR3 is 20 residues long.

The rearrangement uses TRBV5-5 and TRBJ2-5; the match to TRBD1 covers 7 bases. V shed 4 bases and J 2 bases; nucleotides not matched to a gene: 8. This CDR3 is built from 15 residues. Germline V gives CDR1 SGHKS, CDR2 YYEKEE (reference sequence). The CDR3 protein is CASSPLGGPQETQYF. For the CDR3, the DNA is TGTGCCAGCAGCCCTTTAGGGGGCCCGCAAGAGACCCAGTACTTC.

The chain recombines TRBV28 with TRBJ1-2; D gene ambiguous. This CDR3 comprises 15 residues. Per the germline V gene, CDR1 is MDHEN and CDR2 is SYDVKM. Trimming took off 6 bases at V and 4 bases at J, with 18 bases between the two ends. CDR3 sequence: CASSLIPGGSYGYTF. In DNA form, the CDR3 reads TGTGCCAGCAGCCTCATCCCGGGAGGGAGCTATGGCTACACCTTC.

This clonotype was seen a handful of times. J is TRBJ1-1 and V is TRBV20-1, with D possibly TRBD1 on 5 matching bases. V lost 0 bases to trimming and J lost 11 bases, with 13 bases between them. The germline gives CDR1 DFQATT, CDR2 SNEGSKA (reference sequence). There are 12 residues in the CDR3. The CDR3 DNA follows: TGCAGTGCTAGAGATGCGGGGCCCGGCGCTTTCTTT. This encodes CSARDAGPGAFF.

Only a few counts were recorded for this clonotype. The DNA of the CDR3 is TGCAGCGTGGCGACTAGCGGCACAGATACGCAGTATTTT. Its protein product is CSVATSGTDTQYF. This sequence joins TRBV29-1 and TRBJ2-3, with 8 bases identical to TRBD2. The CDR3 covers 13 residues. J gave up 1 base and V 6 bases, and 3 bases lay outside the gene matches. CDR1 and CDR2 from the germline V gene are SQVTM and ANQGSEA.

The CDR3 region has the DNA TGTGCCAGCAGTCCATTAGGGCCCCCGTACGAGCAGTACTTC. Translation: CASSPLGPPYEQYF. V gene TRBV27 combines with J gene TRBJ2-7; D remains ambiguous. The CDR3 is made up of 14 amino acids. The V end was cut by 5 bases, the J end by 4 bases, with 15 bases between. Per the germline V gene, CDR1 is MNHEY and CDR2 is SMNVEV (reference sequence).

The V and J genes are TRBV11-2 and TRBJ1-2, with a possible D match to TRBD1 (6 bases). Germline-derived CDR1 and CDR2 are SGHAT and FQNNGV. This CDR3 region has 13 residues. The V end was cut by 5 bases, the J end by 4 bases, with 11 bases between. CDR3 protein: CASSLRQVYGYTF. The CDR3 DNA reads as TGTGCCAGCAGCCTCCGACAGGTCTATGGCTACACCTTC. The full variable domain, in which reference TRBV11-2 and TRBJ1-2 provide the parts outside the CDR3, is EAGVAQSPRYKIIEKRQSVAFWCNPISGHATLYWYQQILGQGPKLLIQFQNNGVVDDSQLPKDRFSAERLKGVDSTLKIQPAKLEDSAVYLCASSLRQVYGYTFGSGTRLTVV.

This clonotype was observed a handful of times. The V and J genes are TRBV9 and TRBJ2-2; D is ambiguous. Germline V lookup: CDR1 SGDLS, CDR2 YYNGEE. CDR3 length equals 12 residues. The germline V and J ends were trimmed by 2 bases and 7 bases, with 6 bases remaining between them. This CDR3 is CASSVTGGELFF. For the CDR3, the DNA is TGTGCCAGCAGCGTCACCGGCGGGGAGCTGTTTTTT.

The V gene is TRBV29-1, the J gene TRBJ2-7; possible D gene TRBD2, 7 bases. Germline CDR1 and CDR2: SQVTM and ANQGSEA. The CDR3 consists of 12 residues. Trimming pared 4 bases from V and 6 bases from J, leaving 13 bases between. DNA for the CDR3: TGCAGCGTTGCCGGGGGGCCGTCCGAGCAGTACTTC. The encoded protein is CSVAGGPSEQYF.

This clonotype was picked up a small number of times. This chain connects TRBV11-2 to TRBJ2-2; TRBD2 aligns across 10 bases. V lost 5 bases, J lost 1 base, and 10 bases stayed unmatched. The CDR3 spans 18 residues. Germline CDR1 SGHAT, CDR2 FQNNGV. The CDR3 reads CASSPREGLAMNTGELFF. The CDR3 bases are TGTGCCAGCAGCCCCCGAGAGGGACTAGCGATGAACACCGGGGAGCTGTTTTTT.

This clonotype was picked up a small number of times. The V and J genes are TRBV5-1 and TRBJ2-1; 8 bases are a match to TRBD2. The trim removed 4 bases at V and 0 bases at J, leaving 9 bases unmatched. CDR1 and CDR2 from the germline V gene are SGHRS and YFSETQ. This CDR3 comprises 17 residues. CDR3 sequence reads: CASSLTGGGSSYNEQFF. CDR3 bases: TGCGCCAGCAGCCTTACTGGCGGGGGGAGCTCCTACAATGAGCAGTTCTTC. Looking up the rest from reference TRBV5-1 and TRBJ2-1 gives the full variable domain: KAGVTQTPRYLIKTRGQQVTLSCSPISGHRSVSWYQQTPGQGLQFLFEYFSETQRNKGNFPGRFSGRQFSNSRSEMNVSTLELGDSALYLCASSLTGGGSSYNEQFFGPGTRLTVL.

This clonotype turned up a few times. This chain joins TRBV12-3 or TRBV12-4 and TRBJ1-5, with TRBD1 as a possible D gene (6 bases). V was clipped by 2 bases and J by 1 base, with 6 bases between them. This CDR3 region has 14 residues. CDR3 in amino acids: CASSLRGSNQPQHF. The CDR3 nucleotides are TGTGCCAGCAGTTTAAGGGGGAGCAATCAGCCCCAGCATTTT.

The rearrangement joins TRBV12-3 or TRBV12-4 to TRBJ2-1; 8 bases align to TRBD2. The V segment lost 3 bases and the J segment 10 bases; nucleotides outside the gene matches: 8. This CDR3 spans 14 amino acids. This CDR3 reads CASSLVFPGGEQFF. CDR3 DNA: TGTGCCAGCAGTTTGGTATTTCCGGGAGGGGAGCAGTTCTTC.

This clonotype was counted once. The genes are TRBV27 and TRBJ1-6; no reliable D call. Trimming left V 6 bases short and J 4 bases short, with 13 bases between. This CDR3 is built from 15 residues. Germline V gene lookup returns CDR1 MNHEY and CDR2 SMNVEV (reference sequence). The CDR3 sequence is CASSLAWEYNSPLHF. In nucleotides, the CDR3 is TGTGCCAGCAGCCTCGCCTGGGAGTATAATTCACCCCTCCACTTT.

This rearrangement joins TRBV7-8 to TRBJ1-4; D unclear. Germline V gives CDR1 SGHVS, CDR2 FQNEAQ. The CDR3 loop spans 16 amino acids. The V gene lost 2 bases and the J gene lost 3 bases, with 13 bases spanning the gap. The CDR3 protein is CASSLYRQGSNEKLFF. CDR3 DNA sequence: TGTGCCAGCAGCTTATACCGACAAGGATCTAATGAAAAACTGTTTTTT.

CDR3 protein: CASSLRKRGGPETQYF. CDR3 nucleotide sequence: TGTGCCAGCAGTTTAAGGAAGCGGGGGGGCCCTGAGACCCAGTACTTC. The J gene is TRBJ2-5, the V gene TRBV12-3 or TRBV12-4; 10 bases line up with TRBD2. The CDR3 runs to 16 residues. V lost 2 bases to trimming and J lost 5 bases; unmatched junction nucleotides: 8.

This clonotype came up a few times. The chain has TRBV29-1 and TRBJ2-5; 8 nucleotides match TRBD2. The CDR3 contains 13 residues. V was pared by 6 bases and J by 5 bases, with 8 bases of the junction left unmatched. The germline CDR1 and CDR2 sequences are SQVTM and ANQGSEA. The CDR3 nucleotides read TGCAGCGTCCGGGGGGGGCCCGATGAGACCCAGTACTTC. It translates to CSVRGGPDETQYF.

This clonotype showed up just a few times. CDR3 sequence reads: CSARGFNGYTF. The DNA for the CDR3 is TGCAGTGCTAGAGGGTTCAATGGCTACACCTTC. The chain joins TRBV20-1 to TRBJ1-2; D call uncertain. The length of the CDR3 is 11 residues. Trimming pared 1 base from V and 6 bases from J, leaving 6 bases between. CDR1 and CDR2 (germline): DFQATT, SNEGSKA (reference sequence).

In its sample, this clonotype was seen a few times. The rearrangement links TRBV20-1 to TRBJ2-7; TRBD2 might be the D (7 bases). The CDR3 is 13 amino acids. Germline V gene data show CDR1 as DFQATT and CDR2 as SNEGSKA (reference sequence). Trimming left V 5 bases short and J 3 bases short, with 14 bases between. The CDR3 protein is CSARTRGDYEQYF. CDR3 nucleotide sequence: TGCAGTGCTCGGACTAGGGGGGACTACGAGCAGTACTTC.

The chain is built from TRBV11-2 and TRBJ2-5; D not resolved. The germline CDR1 and CDR2 sequences are SGHAT and FQNNGV. V was trimmed by 1 base and J by 2 bases, leaving 8 bases between them. The CDR3 has 14 amino acids. The CDR3 protein is CASSLVSQQETQYF. CDR3 sequence (DNA): TGTGCCAGCAGCTTAGTTAGTCAGCAAGAGACCCAGTACTTC.

The genes are TRBV7-9 and TRBJ2-3; a weak D match, TRBD1 (6 bases). V lost 5 bases and J 2 bases, leaving 14 bases between the germline ends. Germline V CDR1 and CDR2: SEHNR, FQNEAQ (reference sequence). The CDR3 sequence is 15 residues long. The CDR3 is CASSSRDTYTDTQYF. Here the CDR3 DNA reads TGTGCCAGCAGCAGCCGGGACACTTACACAGATACGCAGTATTTT.

This clonotype has ten or more counts. The chain carries TRBV20-1 and TRBJ2-7, with 7 bases that match TRBD1. CDR1 DFQATT and CDR2 SNEGSKA come from the germline V gene (reference sequence). J was trimmed by 4 bases and V by 4 bases; bases with no gene match: 10. The CDR3 contains 14 residues. The DNA of the CDR3 is TGCAGTGCTACCCTCGACAGGGTGGCGTACGAGCAGTACTTC. This codes for CSATLDRVAYEQYF.

The V gene is TRBV14, the J gene TRBJ2-5; D gene uncertain. The CDR3 spans 14 residues. With 0 bases removed from V and 2 bases from J, the gap between germline ends came to 7 bases. CDR1 is SGHDN, CDR2 FVKESK, per germline. The chain's CDR3 is CASSQDWSQETQYF. CDR3 bases: TGTGCCAGCAGCCAAGATTGGAGTCAAGAGACCCAGTACTTC.

In its sample, this clonotype was seen a few times. This chain connects TRBV6-4 to TRBJ2-1; 11 nucleotides line up with TRBD2. V dropped 4 bases and J dropped 5; count of bases not matched to a gene: 1. This CDR3 is built from 14 residues. Germline CDR1 reads MRHNA; CDR2 reads SNTAGT. In nucleotides, the CDR3 is TGTGCCAGCAGTGTACTAGCGGGGGACAATGAGCAGTTCTTC. Protein product: CASSVLAGDNEQFF.

The chain carries TRBV11-2 and TRBJ2-7; 10 bases align to TRBD1. The V gene's germline CDR1 is SGHAT and CDR2 FQNNGV. The CDR3 runs 15 residues. J gave up 5 bases and V 5 bases, and 9 bases lay outside the gene matches. The CDR3 loop reads CASSGGTGEENEQYF. CDR3 in DNA: TGTGCCAGCAGCGGGGGGACAGGGGAGGAAAACGAGCAGTACTTC.

This rearrangement joins TRBV4-2 to TRBJ2-7; D perhaps matches TRBD2 (6 bases). The CDR3 runs to 14 residues. Per germline, CDR1 LGHNA and CDR2 YNFKEQ. The V end lost 0 bases, the J end lost 6 bases, and 12 bases lay between the germline ends. The CDR3 coding sequence is TGTGCCAGCAGCCAAGAAAGAGGACTAAGCGAGCAGTACTTC. Protein sequence: CASSQERGLSEQYF.

This clonotype was counted between two and nine times. The DNA for the CDR3 is TGCAGTGCTAGCCCCGGCGGGCAGTTCTTC. It is translated as CSASPGGQFF. This sequence joins TRBV20-1 and TRBJ2-1; D uncertain. The germline CDR1 and CDR2 sequences are DFQATT and SNEGSKA (reference sequence). The V end was cut by 3 bases, the J end by 12 bases, with 9 bases between. CDR3 length equals 10 residues.

This chain joins TRBV15 and TRBJ1-1, with TRBD1 as a possible D gene (5 bases). This CDR3 is built from 13 residues. V lost 9 bases and J lost 1, with 12 bases in between. Germline CDR1 reads LNHNV; CDR2 reads YYDKDF (reference sequence). The CDR3 reads CATSRDRNTEAFF. In nucleotides, the CDR3 is TGTGCCACTTCCCGCGACAGGAACACTGAAGCTTTCTTT.